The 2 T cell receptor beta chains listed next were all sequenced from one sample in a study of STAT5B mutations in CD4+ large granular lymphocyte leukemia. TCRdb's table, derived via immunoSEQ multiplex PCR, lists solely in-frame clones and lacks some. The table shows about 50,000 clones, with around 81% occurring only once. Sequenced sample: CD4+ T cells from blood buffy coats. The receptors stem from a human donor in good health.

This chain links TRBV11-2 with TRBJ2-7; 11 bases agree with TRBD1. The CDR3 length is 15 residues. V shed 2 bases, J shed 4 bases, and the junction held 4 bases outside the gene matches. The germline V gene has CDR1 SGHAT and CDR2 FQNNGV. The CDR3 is CASSLFGQGAYEQYF. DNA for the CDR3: TGTGCCAGCAGCTTATTCGGACAGGGGGCATACGAGCAGTACTTC.

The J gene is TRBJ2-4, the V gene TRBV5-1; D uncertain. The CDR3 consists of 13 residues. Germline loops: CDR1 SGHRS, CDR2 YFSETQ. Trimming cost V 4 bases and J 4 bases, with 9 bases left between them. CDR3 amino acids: CASSRADKNIQYF. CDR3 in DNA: TGCGCCAGCAGCCGGGCAGATAAAAACATTCAGTACTTC.